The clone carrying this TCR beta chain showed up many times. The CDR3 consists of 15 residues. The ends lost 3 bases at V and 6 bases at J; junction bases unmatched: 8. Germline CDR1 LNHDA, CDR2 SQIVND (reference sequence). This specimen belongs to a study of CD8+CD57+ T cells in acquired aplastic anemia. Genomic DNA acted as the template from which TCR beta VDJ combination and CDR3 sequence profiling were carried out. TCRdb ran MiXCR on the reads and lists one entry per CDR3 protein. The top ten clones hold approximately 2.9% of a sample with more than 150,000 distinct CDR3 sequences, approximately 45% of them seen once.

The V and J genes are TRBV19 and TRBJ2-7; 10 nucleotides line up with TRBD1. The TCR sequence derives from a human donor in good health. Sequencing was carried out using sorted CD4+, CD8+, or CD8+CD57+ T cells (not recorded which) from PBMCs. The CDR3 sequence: CASSMTGGRSGEQYF. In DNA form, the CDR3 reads TGTGCCAGTAGTATGACAGGGGGCCGGTCGGGCGAGCAGTACTTC.